This T cell receptor (beta chain) was retrieved from a study of T-cell reconstitution after alpha-beta-depleted transplantation in children. As it was prepared, the TCRbeta library received unique molecular identifiers. In TCRdb, the PCR reads were re-called with MiXCR into one record per CDR3 protein. The data show hundreds of thousands of distinct CDR3 sequences, roughly 10% seen once. From germline, CDR1 is ENHRY and CDR2 SYGVKD. The CDR3 is 14 amino acids. With V trimmed by 6 bases and J by 2 bases, 7 bases remained unmatched. This TCR was recovered from a human donor who donated a stem cell graft to a child with acute myeloid leukemia. V and J are TRBV10-3 and TRBJ2-7; 7 bases fit TRBD2. The specimen comprised PBMCs from the stem cell graft donor, sampled from the stem cell graft. The CDR3 sequence: CAIRGAGPTYEQYF. CDR3 nucleotide sequence: TGTGCCATCAGAGGAGCGGGACCCACCTACGAGCAGTACTTC.